Sequencing of this T cell receptor (beta chain) was carried out in a study of blood T cell repertoires in COVID-19. Study context: Specimens from acute and convalescent COVID-19 originated in the United States, Italy and Spain. From T cells, B-cell-depleted T cells, or PBMCs came the material, which was cDNA or gDNA.

Methods used by the authors: Amplification of reference gene primers was used by the study to estimate nucleated cell counts. This table comes from immunoSEQ multiplex PCR, and its TCRdb copy is limited to in-frame clones, with some not included. From that table come the V and J calls and clone size; the DNA was used to work out D and trimming. The sample yields roughly 350,000 clones, around 87% seen once. Germline assignment: CDR1 LNHNV and CDR2 YYDKDF (reference sequence). This CDR3 is 18 amino acids long. V lost 0 bases and J lost 2, with 14 bases in between. The sample comprised peripheral blood. The origin of this receptor is a woman in her forties or fifties with active or convalescent COVID-19. The chain employs TRBV15 and TRBJ2-6; perhaps TRBD2 as D (6 bases). In nucleotides, the CDR3 is TGTGCCACCAGCAGAGAGCGGGGAAGGAGTACTGGGGCCAACGTCCTGACTTTC. As protein: CATSRERGRSTGANVLTF.